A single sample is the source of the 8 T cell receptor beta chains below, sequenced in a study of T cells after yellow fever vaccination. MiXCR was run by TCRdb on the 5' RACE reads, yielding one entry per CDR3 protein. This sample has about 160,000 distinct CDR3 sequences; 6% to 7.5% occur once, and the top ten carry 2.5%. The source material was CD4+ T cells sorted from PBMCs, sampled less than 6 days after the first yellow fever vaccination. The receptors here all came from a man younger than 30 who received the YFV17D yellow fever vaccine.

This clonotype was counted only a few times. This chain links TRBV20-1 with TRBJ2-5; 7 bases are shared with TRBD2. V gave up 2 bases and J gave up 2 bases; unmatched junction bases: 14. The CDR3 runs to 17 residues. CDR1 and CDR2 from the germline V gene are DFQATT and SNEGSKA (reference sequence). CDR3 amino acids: CSARSLRVAGEQETQYF. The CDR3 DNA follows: TGCAGTGCTAGATCCTTGAGGGTAGCGGGCGAGCAAGAGACCCAGTACTTC.

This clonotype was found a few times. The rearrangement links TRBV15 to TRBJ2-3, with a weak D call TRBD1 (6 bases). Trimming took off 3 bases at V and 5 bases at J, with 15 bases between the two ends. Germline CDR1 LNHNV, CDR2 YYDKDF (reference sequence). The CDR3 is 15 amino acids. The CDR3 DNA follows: TGTGCCACCAGCAGGGGGGCTTCGGAGGTAGATACGCAGTATTTT. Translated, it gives CATSRGASEVDTQYF.

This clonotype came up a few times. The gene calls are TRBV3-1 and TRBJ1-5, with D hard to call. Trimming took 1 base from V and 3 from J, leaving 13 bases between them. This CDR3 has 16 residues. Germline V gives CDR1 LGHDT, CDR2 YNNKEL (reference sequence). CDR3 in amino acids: CASSQGGPALNQPQHF. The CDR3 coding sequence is TGTGCCAGCAGCCAAGGCGGTCCAGCCCTCAATCAGCCCCAGCATTTT.

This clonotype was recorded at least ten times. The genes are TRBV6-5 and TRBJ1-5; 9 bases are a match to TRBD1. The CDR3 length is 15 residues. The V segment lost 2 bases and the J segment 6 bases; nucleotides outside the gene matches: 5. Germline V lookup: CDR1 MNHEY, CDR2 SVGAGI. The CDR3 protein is CASSYPGTGTQPQHF. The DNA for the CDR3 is TGTGCCAGCAGTTACCCCGGGACAGGGACTCAGCCCCAGCATTTT.

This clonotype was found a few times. The CDR3 DNA reads TGTGCCAGCAGCTTTAGGGACCTCAGCAATCAGCCCCAGCATTTT. Protein sequence: CASSFRDLSNQPQHF. This chain links TRBV5-6 with TRBJ1-5, with D possibly being TRBD1 (5 bases). The CDR3 extends over 15 amino acids. The V end lost 2 bases, the J end lost 1 base, and 10 bases lay between the germline ends. Germline V gene data show CDR1 as SGHDT and CDR2 as YYEEEE.

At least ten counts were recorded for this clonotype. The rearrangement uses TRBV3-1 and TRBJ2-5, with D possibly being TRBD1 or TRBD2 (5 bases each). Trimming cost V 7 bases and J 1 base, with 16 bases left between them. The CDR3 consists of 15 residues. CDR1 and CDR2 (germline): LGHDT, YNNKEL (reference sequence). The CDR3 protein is CASTSGSGIQETQYF. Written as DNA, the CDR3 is TGTGCCAGCACCTCAGGGTCGGGGATCCAAGAGACCCAGTACTTC.

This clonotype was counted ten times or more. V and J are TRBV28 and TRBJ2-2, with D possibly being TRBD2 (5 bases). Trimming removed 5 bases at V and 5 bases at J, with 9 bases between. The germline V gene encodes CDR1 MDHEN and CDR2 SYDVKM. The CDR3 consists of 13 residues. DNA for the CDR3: TGTGCCAGCAGTATTACGGGGACCGGGGAGCTGTTTTTT. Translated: CASSITGTGELFF.

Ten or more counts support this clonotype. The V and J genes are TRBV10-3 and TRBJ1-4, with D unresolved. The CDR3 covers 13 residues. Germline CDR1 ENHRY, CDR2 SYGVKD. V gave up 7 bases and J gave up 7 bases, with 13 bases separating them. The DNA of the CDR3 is TGTGCCATCACCCGGGGAATAGGTGAAAAACTGTTTTTT. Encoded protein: CAITRGIGEKLFF.